The entry that follows covers one TCR beta chain sequence. Its antigen target is currently unknown. Base qualities were left out, and no much larger clone turns up one base away. The immunoSEQ Assay, a bias-controlled multiplex PCR, was used to amplify TCRbeta CDR3 regions from genomic DNA. The original pipeline was this. The number of nucleated cells in each sample was estimated by amplification of reference gene primers within the assay. Sequence reads were collapsed and filtered to measure the absolute abundance of every unique TCRbeta CDR3 rearrangement. Productive Simpson clonality was computed per sample as the square root of Simpson's diversity index over productive rearrangements. Imported from immuneACCESS, the table was reduced by TCRdb to in-frame sequences with V and J called. These copies leave out some clones; in studies compared against another copy, an unresolved V gene accounts for under half, and the cause of the remainder is not known. V and J calls and clone size are given by that table; D and trimming were obtained from the DNA. For this sample there are around 370,000 clones; over 70% appear just once. The ten largest clones take up about 6% of the sample.

These data are taken from a study of blood T cell repertoires in COVID-19 (dated by TCRdb to the early 2020s). About the full investigation: The collaborator samples originated in the United States, Italy and Spain and spanned the acute and convalescent phases of COVID-19. The prospective study material was composed of cDNA or gDNA derived from T cells, B-cell-depleted T cells, or PBMCs. The dataset comprised deeply sampled blood TCRbeta repertoires from subjects exposed to, actively infected with, or recovered from COVID-19. The repertoires were made available in a free public database intended to serve as a resource for research on the immune response to SARS-CoV-2. Samples were obtained from the ongoing ImmuneRACE study (first 160 participants) and from over 1,000 subjects provided by 6 global collaborators. A de-identified subject ID, COVID-19 status, age in years and sex were almost always included in the sample metadata. Where HLA class I and class II types were available, the types were taken from metadata supplied by the sample provider, not from assay-based typing.

At one collaborating source in Seattle, patients were enrolled during active infection and were followed longitudinally through the course of disease. Each collaborating institution followed its own protocols to collect whole blood in K2EDTA tubes. Collaborator samples were shipped for TCRbeta analysis as frozen whole blood, isolated PBMCs, or DNA extracted from either sample type. On the study overall, not on this receptor specifically: Clinical and demographic metadata were provided uncurated, with the amount varying by source and participant.

The germline V gene sets CDR1 to LGHNA and CDR2 to YNFKEQ. V is cut by 3 bases and J by 5 bases, and the space between the germline ends is 10 bases. Measured from the cysteine to the phenylalanine, the CDR3 is 13 residues long. Only the CDR3 DNA stays, 39 bases, in frame from base 1. The sample was peripheral blood. This sequence uses TRBV4-2 and TRBJ2-5, with the D gene call left open. The clonotype comes from a woman in her forties or fifties with COVID-19, enrolled during active disease. The CDR3 region: CASSQFLSETQYF. The sequence in DNA is TGTGCCAGCAGCCAGTTTCTTTCGGAGACCCAGTACTTC.